The clone carrying this T cell receptor (beta chain) occurred once. This record belongs to a study of blood T cell repertoires in COVID-19. Study at large: Sources were T cells, B-cell-depleted T cells, or PBMCs; the material itself was cDNA or gDNA.

Which cohort a participant joined came from the clinical history participants gave. Individuals in the exposed group had encountered a COVID-19 case within 2 weeks preceding study entry. This CDR3 spans 15 amino acids. V shed 0 bases and J shed 2 bases, with 10 bases lying between them. Germline V gives CDR1 LNHNV, CDR2 YYDKDF (reference sequence). Original analysis: How many nucleated cells were present was estimated from reference gene primer amplification. The repertoire was sequenced with immunoSEQ multiplex PCR; TCRdb's copy has only in-frame clones and lacks some. V and J calls and clone size are those listed in that table; D and trimming were worked out from the DNA. The data show nearly 300,000 clones, around nine tenths seen once.

The source is a woman aged 45-65 years who had been exposed to COVID-19. The sample taken for sequencing was PBMCs or T cells enriched from blood (not recorded which). The chain is built from TRBV15 and TRBJ2-5; the D is unclear. This chain's CDR3 is CATSRDHGLQETQYF. DNA for the CDR3: TGTGCCACCAGCAGAGATCATGGGCTACAAGAGACCCAGTACTTC.